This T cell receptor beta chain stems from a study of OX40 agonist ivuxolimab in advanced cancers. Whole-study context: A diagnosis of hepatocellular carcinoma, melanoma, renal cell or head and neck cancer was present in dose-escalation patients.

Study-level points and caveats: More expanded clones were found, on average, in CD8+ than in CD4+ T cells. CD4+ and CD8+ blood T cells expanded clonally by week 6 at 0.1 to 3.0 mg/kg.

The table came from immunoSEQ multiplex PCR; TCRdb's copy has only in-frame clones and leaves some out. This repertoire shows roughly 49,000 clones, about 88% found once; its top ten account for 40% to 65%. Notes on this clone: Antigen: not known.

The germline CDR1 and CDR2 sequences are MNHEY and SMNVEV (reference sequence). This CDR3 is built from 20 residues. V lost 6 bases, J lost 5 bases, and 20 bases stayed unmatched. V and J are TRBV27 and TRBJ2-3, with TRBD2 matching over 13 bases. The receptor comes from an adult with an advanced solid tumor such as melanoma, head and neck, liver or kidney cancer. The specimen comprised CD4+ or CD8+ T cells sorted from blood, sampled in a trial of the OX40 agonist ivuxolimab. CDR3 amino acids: CASSPPPHRLAGGSVDTQYF. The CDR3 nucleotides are TGTGCCAGCAGCCCTCCCCCCCACCGACTAGCGGGAGGTAGCGTAGATACGCAGTATTTT.